A selection of T cell receptor beta chains follows, all from one sample in a study of T-cell reconstitution after alpha-beta-depleted transplantation in children. TCRdb independently ran MiXCR on the PCR reads; one entry per CDR3 protein. The sample has roughly 300,000 distinct CDR3 sequences, about a tenth seen once. The sample consisted of PBMCs from the stem cell graft donor, taken from the stem cell graft. The source of these receptors is a human donor who donated a stem cell graft to a child with acute lymphoblastic leukemia. Both conserved end residues are part of each CDR3. A D gene is named only where the DNA matches it firmly. Some rows have no size entry. The others give once, few or many, or a class for an expanded clone.

TRBV9	TRBD2	few	TRBJ2-2	CASSSPAGTPLRTGELFF	TGTGCCAGCAGCTCTCCAGCGGGAACCCCACTTAGGACCGGGGAGCTGTTTTTT
TRBV27	TRBD2	few	TRBJ2-1	CASRLAGGANEQFF	TGTGCCAGCAGACTAGCGGGAGGGGCAAATGAGCAGTTCTTC
TRBV24-1	TRBD2	-	TRBJ2-5	CATSVASGRSSETQYF	TGTGCCACCAGTGTAGCTAGCGGAAGGTCCTCAGAGACCCAGTACTTC
TRBV27	TRBD1	many	TRBJ2-2	CASSETGGSLYTGELFF	TGTGCCAGCAGTGAGACAGGGGGTTCCCTCTACACCGGGGAGCTGTTTTTT
TRBV11-3	TRBD1	many	TRBJ1-6	CASSLDRDSPLHF	TGTGCCAGCAGCCTGGACAGGGACTCACCCCTCCACTTT
TRBV27	-	-	TRBJ2-1	CASSLKTYPPAHEQFF	TGTGCCAGCAGTTTGAAGACTTACCCGCCCGCACATGAGCAGTTCTTC
TRBV20-1	TRBD1	-	TRBJ1-6	CSAGDRPSPLHF	TGCAGTGCGGGGGACAGGCCGTCCCCCCTCCACTTT
TRBV7-9	TRBD1	-	TRBJ2-2	CASSSLTGTTGELFF	TGTGCCAGCAGCTCCTTGACAGGGACGACCGGGGAGCTGTTTTTT
TRBV9	TRBD2	few	TRBJ2-2	CASSAPPREVNTGELFF	TGTGCCAGCAGCGCCCCTCCTCGGGAGGTTAACACCGGGGAGCTGTTTTTT
TRBV4-1	TRBD2	-	TRBJ2-2	CASSQVMAGEAGELFF	TGCGCCAGCAGCCAAGTGATGGCGGGAGAGGCCGGGGAGCTGTTTTTT
TRBV27	-	-	TRBJ2-7	CASSLLRGAGSYEQYF	TGTGCCAGCAGTTTATTACGGGGGGCAGGGTCCTACGAGCAGTACTTC
TRBV28	-	few	TRBJ2-3	CASRSGRDTQYF	TGTGCCAGCAGATCGGGCAGAGATACGCAGTATTTT
TRBV6-2/TRBV6-3	-	many	TRBJ2-7	CASSGQPRFTYEQYF	TGTGCCAGCAGTGGACAGCCTCGATTTACCTACGAGCAGTACTTC
TRBV9	TRBD1	once	TRBJ2-7	CASSVGDRGYYEHYF	TGTGCCAGCAGCGTAGGGGACAGGGGTTACTACGAGCACTACTTC
TRBV9	TRBD2	-	TRBJ2-1	CASSGTSGRGGEQFF	TGTGCCAGCAGTGGGACTAGCGGGAGGGGCGGTGAGCAGTTCTTC
TRBV7-9	TRBD1	few	TRBJ1-5	CASSLGGYRGNQPQHF	TGTGCCAGCAGCTTAGGAGGCTACAGGGGGAATCAGCCCCAGCATTTT
TRBV5-1	-	-	TRBJ2-7	CASSLQRSSYEQYF	TGCGCCAGCAGCTTGCAGCGGAGTTCCTACGAGCAGTACTTC
TRBV2	TRBD1	-	TRBJ2-3	CATRDRVADTQYF	TGTGCCACCAGGGACAGGGTAGCAGATACGCAGTATTTT